This T cell receptor (beta chain) was found in a study of control samples from healthy donors and cancer patients. This table comes from immunoSEQ multiplex PCR, and its TCRdb copy is limited to in-frame clones, with some not included. Of under 200,000 clones listed, 91% are singletons. J gave up 6 bases and V 2 bases, and 4 bases lay outside the gene matches. The CDR3 contains 14 residues. Germline CDR1 is SGHTS and CDR2 is YDEGEE. This sequence was found in a woman under 40 in good health. What was sequenced was blood. The rearrangement links TRBV5-8 to TRBJ1-4; 7 bases map to TRBD1. The CDR3 coding sequence is TGTGCCAGCAGCTTTAAGGGGGCAGATGAAAAACTGTTTTTT. It codes for CASSFKGADEKLFF. Combining the CDR3 with reference TRBV5-8 and TRBJ1-4 gives the whole variable domain EAGVTQSPTHLIKTRGQQATLRCSPISGHTSVYWYQQALGLGLQFLLWYDEGEERNRGNFPPRFSGRQFPNYSSELNVNALELEDSALYLCASSFKGADEKLFFGSGTQLSVL.